These 12 T cell receptor beta chains came from one sample sequenced in a study of T cells in Graves' hyperthyroidism and ophthalmopathy. TCR beta CDR3 sequences were amplified from RNA transcripts. The TCR CDR3 was amplified in a first-round RT-PCR using the HTBI primer set. TCRdb called the multiplex PCR reads again in MiXCR, with one record for every CDR3 protein. The sample consists of 500,000 to 750,000 distinct CDR3 sequences, more than 45% of them appearing once. What was sequenced was peripheral blood or thyroid tissue (not recorded which). The receptors were gathered from a woman under 30 with Graves' hyperthyroidism.

The gene calls are TRBV5-1 and TRBJ1-5; D unresolved. The germline gives CDR1 SGHRS, CDR2 YFSETQ. CDR3 length: 13 residues. The V end lost 0 bases, the J end lost 9 bases, and 10 bases lay between the germline ends. Written as DNA, the CDR3 is TGCGCCAGCAGCTTGGTAGGGAGAGGGCCCCAGCATTTT. Protein sequence: CASSLVGRGPQHF. The full variable domain, rest sourced from reference TRBV5-1 and TRBJ1-5, is KAGVTQTPRYLIKTRGQQVTLSCSPISGHRSVSWYQQTPGQGLQFLFEYFSETQRNKGNFPGRFSGRQFSNSRSEMNVSTLELGDSALYLCASSLVGRGPQHFGDGTRLSIL.

This clonotype has at least ten counts. The V call is TRBV6-5, the J call TRBJ1-2; no definite D call. This CDR3 contains 13 residues. V gave up 6 bases and J gave up 2 bases, with 10 bases separating them. Germline V gene data show CDR1 as MNHEY and CDR2 as SVGAGI. CDR3 residues: CASSLLLNYGYTF. The CDR3 DNA reads TGTGCCAGCAGCCTTTTGCTAAACTATGGCTACACCTTC.

The chain links TRBV6-5 to TRBJ1-4; 9 bases line up with TRBD1. The CDR3 is 13 residues long. Germline CDR1 MNHEY, CDR2 SVGAGI. V was pared by 10 bases and J by 8 bases, with 8 bases of the junction left unmatched. Here the CDR3 reads CATQRQGEEKLFF. The CDR3 DNA reads as TGTGCCACCCAAAGACAGGGGGAGGAAAAACTGTTTTTT.

V gene TRBV15 combines with J gene TRBJ1-2, with D unclear. There are 16 residues in the CDR3. Germline V gene sequence: CDR1 LNHNV, CDR2 YYDKDF (reference sequence). The ends were cut back, 1 base at V and 7 bases at J, with 19 bases in the middle. The CDR3, as DNA: TGTGCCACCAGCAGAGCCGGCGCGGGTCCTAAAGGTGGCTACACCTTC. This sequence encodes CATSRAGAGPKGGYTF.

At least ten counts were recorded for this clonotype. This chain uses TRBV10-2 with TRBJ2-2; D gene unclear. CDR1 and CDR2 from the germline V gene are WSHSY and SAAADI. Trimming removed 4 bases from V and 3 bases from J, with 3 bases in between. The CDR3 extends over 12 amino acids. The CDR3 region has the DNA TGCGCCAGCAGTGGCTACACCGGGGAGCTGTTTTTT. This encodes CASSGYTGELFF.

The chain carries TRBV7-2 and TRBJ2-2, with 10 bases aligning to TRBD2. The CDR3 length is 16 residues. The ends lost 4 bases at V and 6 bases at J; junction bases unmatched: 8. Germline-derived CDR1 and CDR2 are SGHTA and FQGNSA. The CDR3 DNA is TGTGCCAGCAGCTCAAATAGCGGGAGGTGGGCCGGGGAGCTGTTTTTT. Its protein is CASSSNSGRWAGELFF.

This clonotype was seen more than once but under ten times. The gene calls are TRBV7-2 and TRBJ2-7, with 9 bases fitting TRBD1. Gene TRBJ2-1 matches the end of the DNA better, so the J call may be wrong. This CDR3 comprises 15 residues. The germline CDR1 and CDR2 sequences are SGHTA and FQGNSA. The DNA for the CDR3 is TGTGCCAGCAGCCTAAAACCTGGGACAGGGAGAGAGCAGTTCTTC. Translated, it gives CASSLKPGTGREQFF.

Regarding this clonotype: With a much larger clone just one base away, this may be a read error. V gene TRBV10-3 combines with J gene TRBJ2-7, with 7 bases fitting TRBD2. Germline values: CDR1 ENHRY, CDR2 SYGVKD. V shed 7 bases and J 7 bases; nucleotides not matched to a gene: 7. This CDR3 has 12 residues. In nucleotides, the CDR3 is TGTGCCATCATGGAGACTAGCAGGGAGCAGTACTTC. It encodes CAIMETSREQYF.

This rearrangement joins TRBV2 to TRBJ1-2, with D maybe TRBD1 (6 bases). V dropped 3 bases and J dropped 4 bases, with 15 bases sitting between them. The germline gives CDR1 SNHLY, CDR2 FYNNEI. This CDR3 region has 15 residues. CDR3: CASSEDGGAVYGYTF. In DNA, the CDR3 is TGTGCCAGCAGTGAGGATGGGGGCGCAGTCTATGGCTACACCTTC.

To note about this clonotype: This may come from a read error, since a much larger clone is one base off. The J gene is TRBJ1-2, the V gene TRBV10-3; D unresolved. This CDR3 region has 14 residues. V lost 5 bases, J lost 9 bases, and 19 bases lay in between. Germline values: CDR1 ENHRY, CDR2 SYGVKD. The CDR3 bases are TGTGCCATCAGTTACGGCGGCAGTGATATGCGCTACACCTTC. Residues: CAISYGGSDMRYTF.

Comments on this clonotype: One junction end disagrees with the germline gene, perhaps due to a read error. This chain connects TRBV24-1 to TRBJ2-2; 8 bases match TRBD2. CDR1 and CDR2 from the germline V gene are KGHDR and SFDVKD. The CDR3 consists of 14 residues. Written as DNA, the CDR3 is TGCGCCACGGAGGGACTAGGGAACACCGGGGAGCTGCTTTTT. Translated, it gives CATEGLGNTGELLF.

This chain uses TRBV20-1 with TRBJ1-2, with 11 bases aligning to TRBD1. CDR3 size: 16 residues. J lost 4 bases, V lost 6 bases, and 13 bases had no gene match. CDR1 and CDR2 from the germline V gene are DFQATT and SNEGSKA (reference sequence). Here the CDR3 reads CSAKLDRGRGVYGYTF. The CDR3, as DNA: TGCAGTGCGAAACTGGACAGGGGGCGCGGGGTCTATGGCTACACCTTC.